Listed below are T cell receptor beta chains from one sample, sequenced in a study of Graves' ophthalmopathy and Graves' hyperthyroidism. Each CDR3 protein gets one entry after TCRdb re-called the multiplex PCR reads with MiXCR. The sample includes 680,000 or so distinct CDR3 sequences, 22% of them seen just once. Sequencing was carried out using peripheral blood. All receptors come from a woman between 18 and 30 years old with stable Graves' hyperthyroidism. Some clones in this sample may be carry-over from other donors' samples. Each CDR3 is given with its conserved first and last residue. D genes are given only for firm matches. A clone size is listed for some rows: how often the clone was seen (once, few, many), or a class if it is expanded.

abundance	j_gene	d_gene	v_gene	CDR3nt	CDR3aa
-	TRBJ2-7	-	TRBV6-1	TGTGCCAGCAGTGAAGTTGTGACAGCTACCTACGAGCAGTACTTC	CASSEVVTATYEQYF
many	TRBJ1-1	TRBD1	TRBV28	TGTGCCAGCAGTTTATGGGACAGGGCGCGCACTGAAGCTTTCTTT	CASSLWDRARTEAFF
many	TRBJ2-7	-	TRBV11-2	TGTGCCAGCAGCCGCGGGACTCTAGGGCCCTACGAGCAGTACTTC	CASSRGTLGPYEQYF
-	TRBJ2-7	TRBD2	TRBV7-8	TGTGCCAGCAGCTTAGCCCTAGCGGGAGAGGACGAGCAGTACTTC	CASSLALAGEDEQYF
many	TRBJ1-1	-	TRBV11-3	TGTGCCAGCAGCACTGGGGGGCCTGAAGCTTTCTTT	CASSTGGPEAFF
few	TRBJ2-7	TRBD1	TRBV27	TGTGCCAGCAGTCCCACAGGGGGCCGTCGGTACTTC	CASSPTGGRRYF
many	TRBJ1-2	-	TRBV12-3/TRBV12-4	TGTGCCAGCAGTGCTTGGACAGAACTAACCCTCCCCAACTATGGCTACACCTTC	CASSAWTELTLPNYGYTF
many	TRBJ2-5	TRBD1	TRBV20-1	TGCAGTGCTAGACCTTCCGACAGGGGGAGGAAGACCCAGTACTTC	CSARPSDRGRKTQYF
few	TRBJ1-1	-	TRBV14	TGTGCCAGCAGCCCTTATAAGACAACTGAAGCTTTCTTT	CASSPYKTTEAFF
many	TRBJ1-6	-	TRBV7-2	TGTGCCAGCAGCACCCAGACGGGCTATAATTCACCCCTCCACTTT	CASSTQTGYNSPLHF
many	TRBJ1-2	TRBD1	TRBV28	TGTGCCAGCAGTTTAAGTGACAGGGAGGGGTATGGCTACACCTTC	CASSLSDREGYGYTF
many	TRBJ1-6	-	TRBV9	TGTGCCAGCAGCGTAAGGCCTTCCTTGGATTCACCCCTCCACTTT	CASSVRPSLDSPLHF
-	TRBJ2-5	-	TRBV6-1	TGTGCCAGCAGTGAAGCGTTTTCCGGCGGGACCCAAGAGACCCAGTACTTC	CASSEAFSGGTQETQYF
many	TRBJ1-2	-	TRBV6-1	TGTGCCAGCAGTGAATCAACAGGGCGGTGGGGCTACACCTTC	CASSESTGRWGYTF
-	TRBJ2-7	-	TRBV19	TGTGCCAGTAGTCCACGTACCGGGACTCAATCCTACGAGCAGTACTTC	CASSPRTGTQSYEQYF
many	TRBJ1-1	-	TRBV6-2/TRBV6-3	TGTGCCAGCGTAACATTCCCGAACACTGAAGCTTTCTTT	CASVTFPNTEAFF
many	TRBJ2-4	-	TRBV6-2/TRBV6-3	TGTGCCAGCACCGAAGCCGGGACCTCGCTAGCCAAAAACATTCAGTACTTC	CASTEAGTSLAKNIQYF
many	TRBJ1-5	TRBD1	TRBV27	TGTCCCCCGCAGCACAGGGGGAAATATAGCAATCAGCCCCAGCATTTT	CPPQHRGKYSNQPQHF
few	TRBJ2-2	TRBD2	TRBV11-1	TGTGCCAGCAGCCGCCCCGGACTAGCGGAGAACACCGGGGAGCTGTTTTTT	CASSRPGLAENTGELFF
many	TRBJ2-5	-	TRBV29-1	TGCAGCGTTGGGGTTATAGGAGGGCAAGAGACCCAGTACTTC	CSVGVIGGQETQYF
many	TRBJ1-2	-	TRBV6-1	TGTGCCAGCAGTGCCGGATTCTATGGCTACACCTTC	CASSAGFYGYTF
-	TRBJ2-3	-	TRBV14	TGCGCCAGCAGCCAAAGTCGGGGGGATACGCAGTATTTT	CASSQSRGDTQYF
many	TRBJ1-5	TRBD1	TRBV2	TGTGCCAGCAGAGACGGGACAGGGGGCCGCTTGGGGCCCCAGCATTTT	CASRDGTGGRLGPQHF
-	TRBJ2-7	-	TRBV24-1	TGTGCCACCAGTGCCAGAGGTGGGCTAAGCGAGCAGTACTTC	CATSARGGLSEQYF
many	TRBJ1-2	-	TRBV7-2	TGTGCCAGCATGCCGGGACAAAGTCCCTATGGCTACACCTTC	CASMPGQSPYGYTF
many	TRBJ2-7	-	TRBV29-1	TGCAGCGTTGAAAGGGGCAGGGGAATCTACGAGCAGTACTTC	CSVERGRGIYEQYF
many	TRBJ2-7	-	TRBV20-1	TGCAGTGCTAGAGGCTACCGGGGTCACGAGCAGTACTTC	CSARGYRGHEQYF
many	TRBJ1-1	-	TRBV28	TGTGCCAGCAGTGAGGGGAATTCTGAAGCTTTCTTT	CASSEGNSEAFF
few	TRBJ2-5	-	TRBV28	TGTGCCAGCACCTCGGATTTTCTTACGTTCCAAGAGACCCAGTACTTC	CASTSDFLTFQETQYF
many	TRBJ1-1	-	TRBV6-1	TGTGCCAGCAGTGACCCGATTCCGGGGGGGCGTAGAGCTTTCTTT	CASSDPIPGGRRAFF
many	TRBJ1-2	-	TRBV6-1	TGTGCCAGCAGTGAATTGTTAATCGGCTATGGCTACACCTTC	CASSELLIGYGYTF
-	TRBJ1-2	TRBD1	TRBV2	TGTGCCAGCAGTGAAGTAGCCGTGTTCCCGGACAGGGGGTATACGAACTATGGCTACACCTTC	CASSEVAVFPDRGYTNYGYTF
many	TRBJ2-7	TRBD1	TRBV13	TGTGCCAGCAGCTTAGTTCGGGGACAGGGGGAGAACTACGAGCAGTACTTC	CASSLVRGQGENYEQYF
many	TRBJ2-6	-	TRBV19	TGTGCCAGTATAAACTTGCGGCGGAACTCTGGGGCCAACGTCCTGACTTTC	CASINLRRNSGANVLTF
-	TRBJ1-1	-	TRBV20-1	TGCAGTGCTAGGTCGACGCAGAACACTGAAGCTTTCTTT	CSARSTQNTEAFF
once	TRBJ2-7	TRBD2	TRBV4-1	TGCGCCAGCAGCCAAGAACTAGCGGAGAGCTACGAGCAGTACTTC	CASSQELAESYEQYF
many	TRBJ2-7	-	TRBV5-1	TGCGCCAGCAGCTTGGCCCCAGGGAGTACCTACGAGCAGTACTTC	CASSLAPGSTYEQYF
-	TRBJ2-5	-	TRBV12-3/TRBV12-4	TGTGCCAGCCTATCCACCGGGCGGGACCGGGAGACCCAGTACTTC	CASLSTGRDRETQYF
-	TRBJ2-3	-	TRBV12-5	TGTGCTAGTGGTTTGATAGGCATCCATACGCAGTATTTT	CASGLIGIHTQYF
many	TRBJ1-1	TRBD1	TRBV30	TGTGCCTGGAGAGGACAGGGGACCCTGAGGGACACTGAAGCTTTCTTT	CAWRGQGTLRDTEAFF
-	TRBJ1-1	-	TRBV12-3/TRBV12-4	TGTGCCAGCAGTTACCAGCAGGGAAACACTGAAGCTTTCTTT	CASSYQQGNTEAFF
many	TRBJ1-5	-	TRBV28	TGTGCCAGCAGTCCCACGGTGGGCCAGCCCCAGCATTTT	CASSPTVGQPQHF
-	TRBJ1-6	-	TRBV12-3/TRBV12-4	TGTGCCAGCAGTTTAGGGCAGGCTCATCCAAATTCACCCCTCCACTTT	CASSLGQAHPNSPLHF
-	TRBJ2-5	-	TRBV25-1	TGTGCCAGCAGTGAAGGGGGGCGCTGGGAGACCCAGTACTTC	CASSEGGRWETQYF
-	TRBJ1-5	-	TRBV19	TGTGCCAGTAGTATAGCTCCGGAGGACAATCAGCCCCAGCATTTT	CASSIAPEDNQPQHF
many	TRBJ1-2	-	TRBV6-1	TGTGCCAGCAGTGATTACTTTCCGTCTCCCGAAAACTATGGCTACACCTTC	CASSDYFPSPENYGYTF
few	TRBJ1-5	-	TRBV28	TGTGCCAGCAGTTCCGGCCAGGGCTACAATCAGCCCCAGCATTTT	CASSSGQGYNQPQHF
-	TRBJ1-1	-	TRBV12-3/TRBV12-4	TGTGCCAGCAGTTTAATGGGTAACACTGAAGCTTGCTTT	CASSLMGNTEACF
-	TRBJ2-2	-	TRBV6-2/TRBV6-3	TGTGCCAGCAACCCGGGTCGGGCAGACACCGGGGAGCTGTTTTTT	CASNPGRADTGELFF